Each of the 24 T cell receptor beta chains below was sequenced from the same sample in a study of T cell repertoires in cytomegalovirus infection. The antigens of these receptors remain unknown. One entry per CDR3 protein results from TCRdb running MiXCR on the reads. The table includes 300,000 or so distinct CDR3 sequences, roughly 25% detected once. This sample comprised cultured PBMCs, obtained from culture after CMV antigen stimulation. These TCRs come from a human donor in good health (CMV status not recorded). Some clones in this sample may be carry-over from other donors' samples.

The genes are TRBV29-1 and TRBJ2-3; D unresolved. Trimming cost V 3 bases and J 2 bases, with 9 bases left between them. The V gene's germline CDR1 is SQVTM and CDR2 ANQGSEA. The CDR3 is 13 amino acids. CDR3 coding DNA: TGCAGCGTTGATAGGGCCTACACAGATACGCAGTATTTT. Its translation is CSVDRAYTDTQYF.

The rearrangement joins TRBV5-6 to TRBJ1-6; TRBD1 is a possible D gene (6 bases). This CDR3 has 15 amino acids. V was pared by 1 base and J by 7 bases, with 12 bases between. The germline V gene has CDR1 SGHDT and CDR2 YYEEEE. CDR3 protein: CASSLTGTPNSPLHF. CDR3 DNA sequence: TGTGCCAGCAGCTTGACAGGGACTCCAAATTCACCCCTCCACTTT.

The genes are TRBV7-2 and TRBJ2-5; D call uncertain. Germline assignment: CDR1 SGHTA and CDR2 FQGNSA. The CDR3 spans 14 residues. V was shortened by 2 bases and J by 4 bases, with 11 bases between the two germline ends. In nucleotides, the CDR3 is TGTGCCAGCAGCTTATCTCGTGACCTAGAGACCCAGTACTTC. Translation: CASSLSRDLETQYF.

CDR3 sequence: CSVPGYSGNTIYF. CDR3 nucleotides: TGCAGCGTACCGGGGTACTCTGGAAACACCATATATTTT. The chain is built from TRBV29-1 and TRBJ1-3, with D hard to call. The CDR3 sequence is 13 residues long. CDR1 and CDR2 (germline): SQVTM, ANQGSEA. The germline V and J ends were trimmed by 6 bases and 0 bases, with 9 bases remaining between them.

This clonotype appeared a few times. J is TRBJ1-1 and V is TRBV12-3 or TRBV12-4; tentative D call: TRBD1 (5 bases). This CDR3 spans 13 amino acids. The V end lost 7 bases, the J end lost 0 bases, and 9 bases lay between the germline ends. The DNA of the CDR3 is TGTGCCAGCAAGCAACAGGTGAACACTGAAGCTTTCTTT. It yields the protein CASKQQVNTEAFF.

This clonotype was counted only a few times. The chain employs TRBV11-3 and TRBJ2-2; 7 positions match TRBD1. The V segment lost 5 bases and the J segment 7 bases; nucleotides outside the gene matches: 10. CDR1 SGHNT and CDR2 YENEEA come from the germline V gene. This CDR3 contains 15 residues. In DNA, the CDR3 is TGTGCCAGCAGCGACAGGGCCCCTTTGGGCGGGGAGCTGTTTTTT. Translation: CASSDRAPLGGELFF.

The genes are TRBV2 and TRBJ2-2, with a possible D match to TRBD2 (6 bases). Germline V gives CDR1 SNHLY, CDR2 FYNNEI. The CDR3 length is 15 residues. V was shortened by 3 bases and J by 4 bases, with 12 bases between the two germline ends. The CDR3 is CASSDRGRSTGELFF. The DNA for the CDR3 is TGTGCCAGCAGTGACCGTGGGAGGTCCACCGGGGAGCTGTTTTTT. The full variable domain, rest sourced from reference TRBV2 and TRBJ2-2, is EPEVTQTPSHQVTQMGQEVILRCVPISNHLYFYWYRQILGQKVEFLVSFYNNEISEKSEIFDDQFSVERPDGSNFTLKIRSTKLEDSAMYFCASSDRGRSTGELFFGEGSRLTVL.

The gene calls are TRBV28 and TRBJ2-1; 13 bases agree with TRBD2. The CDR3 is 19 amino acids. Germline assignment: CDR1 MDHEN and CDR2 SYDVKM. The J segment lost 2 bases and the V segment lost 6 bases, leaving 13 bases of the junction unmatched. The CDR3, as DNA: TGTGCCAGCAGCGGGCCGGACGTGGGACTAGCGGGGACCTACAATGAGCAGTTCTTC. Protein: CASSGPDVGLAGTYNEQFF. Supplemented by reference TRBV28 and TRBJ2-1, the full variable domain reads DVKVTQSSRYLVKRTGEKVFLECVQDMDHENMFWYRQDPGLGLRLIYFSYDVKMKEKGDIPEGYSVSREKKERFSLILESASTNQTSMYLCASSGPDVGLAGTYNEQFFGPGTRLTVL.

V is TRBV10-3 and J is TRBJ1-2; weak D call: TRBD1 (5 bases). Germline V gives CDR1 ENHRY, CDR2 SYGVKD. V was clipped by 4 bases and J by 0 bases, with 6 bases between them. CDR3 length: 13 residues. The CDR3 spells CAISGDPNYGYTF. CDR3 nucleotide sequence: TGTGCCATCAGTGGGGACCCTAACTATGGCTACACCTTC.

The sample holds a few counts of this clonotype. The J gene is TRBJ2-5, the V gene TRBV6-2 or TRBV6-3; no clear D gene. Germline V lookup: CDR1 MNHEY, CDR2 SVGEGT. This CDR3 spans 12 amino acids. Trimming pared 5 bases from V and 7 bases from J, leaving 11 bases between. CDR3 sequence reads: CASSLRMGTQYF. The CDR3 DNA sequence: TGTGCCAGCAGTCTTCGGATGGGGACCCAGTACTTC.

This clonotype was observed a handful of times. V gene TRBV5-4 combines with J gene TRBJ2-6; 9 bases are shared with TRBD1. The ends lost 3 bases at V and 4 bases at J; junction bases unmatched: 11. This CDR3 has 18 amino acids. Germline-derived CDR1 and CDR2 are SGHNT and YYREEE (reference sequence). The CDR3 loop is CASSWGQGLLSGANVLTF. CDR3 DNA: TGTGCCAGCAGCTGGGGACAGGGCTTACTTAGCGGGGCCAACGTCCTGACTTTC.

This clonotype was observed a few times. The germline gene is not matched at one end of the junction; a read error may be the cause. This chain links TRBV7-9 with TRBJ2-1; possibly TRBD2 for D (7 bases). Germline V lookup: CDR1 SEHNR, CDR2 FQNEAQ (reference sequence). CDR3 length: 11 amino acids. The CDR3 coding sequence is TGTGCCAGCCTCGGGGGGCTAGACACGCTCTTC. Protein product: CASLGGLDTLF.

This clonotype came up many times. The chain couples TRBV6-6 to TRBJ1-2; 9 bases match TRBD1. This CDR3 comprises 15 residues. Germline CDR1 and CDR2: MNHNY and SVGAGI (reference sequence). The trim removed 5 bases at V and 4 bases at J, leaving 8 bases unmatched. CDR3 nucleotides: TGTGCCAGCAGTAATCCGGGACAGGGAACCTATGGCTACACCTTC. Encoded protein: CASSNPGQGTYGYTF.

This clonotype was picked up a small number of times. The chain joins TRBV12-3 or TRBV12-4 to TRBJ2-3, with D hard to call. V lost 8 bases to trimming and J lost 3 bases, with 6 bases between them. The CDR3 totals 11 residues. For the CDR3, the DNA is TGTGCCAGCGGAGTAACAGATACGCAGTATTTT. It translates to CASGVTDTQYF.

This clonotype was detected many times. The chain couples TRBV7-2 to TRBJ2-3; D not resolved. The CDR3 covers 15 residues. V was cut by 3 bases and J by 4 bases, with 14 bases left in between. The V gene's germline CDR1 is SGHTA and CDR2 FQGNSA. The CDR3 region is CASSFTGLQADTQYF. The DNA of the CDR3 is TGTGCCAGCAGCTTTACGGGTCTCCAGGCAGATACGCAGTATTTT.

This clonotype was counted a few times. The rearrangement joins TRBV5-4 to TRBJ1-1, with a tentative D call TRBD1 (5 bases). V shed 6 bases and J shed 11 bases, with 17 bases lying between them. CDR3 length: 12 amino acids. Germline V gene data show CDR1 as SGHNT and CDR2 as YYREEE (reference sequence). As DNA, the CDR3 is TGTGCCAGCACCCGGGGTGGGACCCTTGCTTTCTTT. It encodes CASTRGGTLAFF.

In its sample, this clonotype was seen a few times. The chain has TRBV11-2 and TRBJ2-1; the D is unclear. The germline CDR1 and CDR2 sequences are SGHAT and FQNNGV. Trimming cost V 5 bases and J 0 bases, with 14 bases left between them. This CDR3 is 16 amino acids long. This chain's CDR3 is CASSRGRLSSYNEQFF. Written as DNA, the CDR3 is TGTGCCAGCAGCCGAGGCCGTCTAAGCTCCTACAATGAGCAGTTCTTC.

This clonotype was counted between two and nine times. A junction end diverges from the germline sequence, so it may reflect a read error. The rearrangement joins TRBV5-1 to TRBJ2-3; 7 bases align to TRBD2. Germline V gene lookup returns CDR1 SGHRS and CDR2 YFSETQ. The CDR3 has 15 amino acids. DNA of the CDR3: TGCGCCAGCAGTTTGGTGATTAGCGGGACAGATACGCAGTATTTT. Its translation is CASSLVISGTDTQYF.

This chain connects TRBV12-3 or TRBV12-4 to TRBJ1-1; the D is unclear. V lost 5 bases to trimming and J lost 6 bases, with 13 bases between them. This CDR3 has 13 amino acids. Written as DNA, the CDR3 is TGTGCCAGCAGTGATGAAAAGGGCGCTGAAGCTTTCTTT. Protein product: CASSDEKGAEAFF.

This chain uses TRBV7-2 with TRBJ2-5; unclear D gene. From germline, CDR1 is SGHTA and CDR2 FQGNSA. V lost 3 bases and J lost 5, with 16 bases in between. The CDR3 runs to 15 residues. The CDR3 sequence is CASSFDQLVSETQYF. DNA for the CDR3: TGTGCCAGCAGCTTCGATCAATTAGTTTCCGAGACCCAGTACTTC.

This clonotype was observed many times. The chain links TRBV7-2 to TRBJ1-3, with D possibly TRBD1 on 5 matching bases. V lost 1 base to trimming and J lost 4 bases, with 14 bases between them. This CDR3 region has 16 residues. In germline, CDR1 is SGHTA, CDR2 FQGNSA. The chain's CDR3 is CASSLDMGRTGNTIYF. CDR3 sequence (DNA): TGTGCCAGCAGCTTAGACATGGGGAGGACAGGAAACACCATATATTTT.

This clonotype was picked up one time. The CDR3 loop is CASTDSGSTQYF. In DNA, the CDR3 is TGTGCCAGCACTGATAGCGGGAGTACGCAGTATTTT. The chain employs TRBV12-3 or TRBV12-4 and TRBJ2-3; TRBD2 matches 9 bases. With V trimmed by 7 bases and J by 8 bases, 4 bases remained unmatched. This CDR3 is built from 12 residues.

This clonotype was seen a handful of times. CDR3 DNA sequence: TGTGCCAGCAGTTACCGGTCTAGCGGATACAATGAGCAGTTCTTC. It encodes CASSYRSSGYNEQFF. V and J are TRBV6-6 and TRBJ2-1, with 7 bases fitting TRBD2. The CDR3 runs 15 residues. The J segment lost 4 bases and the V segment lost 2 bases, leaving 5 bases of the junction unmatched. The germline gives CDR1 MNHNY, CDR2 SVGAGI (reference sequence).

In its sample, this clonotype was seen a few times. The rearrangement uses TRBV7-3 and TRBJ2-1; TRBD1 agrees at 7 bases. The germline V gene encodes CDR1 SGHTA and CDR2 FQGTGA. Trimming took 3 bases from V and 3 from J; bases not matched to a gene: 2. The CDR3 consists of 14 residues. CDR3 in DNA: TGTGCCAGCAGCTTTGACAGGGACTACAATGAGCAGTTCTTC. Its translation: CASSFDRDYNEQFF.